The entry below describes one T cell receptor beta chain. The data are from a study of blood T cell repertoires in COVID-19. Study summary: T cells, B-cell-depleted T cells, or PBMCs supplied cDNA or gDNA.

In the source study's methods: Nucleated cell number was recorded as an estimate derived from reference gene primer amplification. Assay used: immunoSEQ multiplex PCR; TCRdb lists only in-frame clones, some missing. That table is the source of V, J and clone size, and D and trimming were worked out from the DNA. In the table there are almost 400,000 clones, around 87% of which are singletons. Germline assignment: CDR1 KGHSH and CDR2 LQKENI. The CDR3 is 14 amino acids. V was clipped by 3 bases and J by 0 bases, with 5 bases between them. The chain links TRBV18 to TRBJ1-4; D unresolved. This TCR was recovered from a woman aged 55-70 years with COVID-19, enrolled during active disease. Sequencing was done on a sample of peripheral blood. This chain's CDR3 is CASSPGATNEKLFF. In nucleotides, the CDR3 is TGTGCCAGCTCACCGGGCGCAACTAATGAAAAACTGTTTTTT.